This T cell receptor beta chain was sequenced in a study of cytomegalovirus exposure and HLA in healthy donors. Study conclusions and caveats: 16,951 TCR beta sequences were associated with HLA alleles at 0.05 false discovery rate in a later analysis.

Sampled while nominally healthy, donors likely had unrecorded immune exposures. Trimming shortened V by 5 bases and J by 1 base, and 16 bases separated the two germline ends. Germline V gene lookup returns CDR1 MNHEY and CDR2 SMNVEV (reference sequence). The CDR3 loop spans 16 amino acids. This PCR relied on a set of 60 Vbeta primers and 13 Jbeta primers. TCRdb keeps only in-frame clones here, not all; method: immunoSEQ multiplex PCR. The table lists fewer than 180,000 clones, 63% of them singletons. This clone was counted a few times. The antigen remains unidentified. The receptor was derived from a woman aged 60-70 years in good health and CMV-seropositive. The genes are TRBV27 and TRBJ2-3; D unclear. Sample: PBMCs. CDR3 loop: CASSLNSVHRTDTQYF. In DNA, the CDR3 is TGTGCCAGCAGTCTTAACAGTGTTCATCGCACAGATACGCAGTATTTT.